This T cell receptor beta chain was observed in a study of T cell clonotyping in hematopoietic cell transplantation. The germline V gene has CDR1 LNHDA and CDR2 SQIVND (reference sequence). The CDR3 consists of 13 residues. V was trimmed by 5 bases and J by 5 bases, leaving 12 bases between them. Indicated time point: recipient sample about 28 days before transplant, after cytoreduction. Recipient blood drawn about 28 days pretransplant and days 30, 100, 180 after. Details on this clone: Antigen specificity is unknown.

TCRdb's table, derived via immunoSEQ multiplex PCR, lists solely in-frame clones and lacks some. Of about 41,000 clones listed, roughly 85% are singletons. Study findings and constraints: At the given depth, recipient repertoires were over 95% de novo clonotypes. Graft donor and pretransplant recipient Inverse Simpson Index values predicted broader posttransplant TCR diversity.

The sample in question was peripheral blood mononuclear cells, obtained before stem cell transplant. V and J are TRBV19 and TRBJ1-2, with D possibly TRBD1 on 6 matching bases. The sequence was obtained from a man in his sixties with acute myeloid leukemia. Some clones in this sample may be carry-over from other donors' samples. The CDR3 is CASSLDRTYGYTF. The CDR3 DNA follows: TGTGCCAGTAGTCTCGACAGGACATATGGCTACACCTTC.